What follows is one T cell receptor beta chain and its context. Its cognate antigen is unknown. The repertoire was sequenced with immunoSEQ multiplex PCR; TCRdb's copy has only in-frame clones and lacks some. In the table there are around 15,000 clones, around three quarters of which are singletons. This specimen belongs to a study of tumor-infiltrating lymphocytes in localized non-small cell lung cancer. Study details: Some samples were collected after neoadjuvant chemotherapy; smokers, never-smokers and several histologies were included. General observations from the study: Different pieces of the same tissue were used for each assay.

J gave up 4 bases and V 6 bases, and 7 bases lay outside the gene matches. The CDR3 covers 14 residues. Germline V gene sequence: CDR1 LNHDA, CDR2 SQIVND (reference sequence). The material sequenced was lung tumor tissue. This clonotype was obtained from a human donor with non-small cell lung cancer. The chain has TRBV19 and TRBJ2-7; 9 nucleotides line up with TRBD2. CDR3 residues: CASSKRGEAYEQYF. The CDR3 DNA follows: TGTGCCAGTAGCAAGCGGGGGGAAGCATACGAGCAGTACTTC.